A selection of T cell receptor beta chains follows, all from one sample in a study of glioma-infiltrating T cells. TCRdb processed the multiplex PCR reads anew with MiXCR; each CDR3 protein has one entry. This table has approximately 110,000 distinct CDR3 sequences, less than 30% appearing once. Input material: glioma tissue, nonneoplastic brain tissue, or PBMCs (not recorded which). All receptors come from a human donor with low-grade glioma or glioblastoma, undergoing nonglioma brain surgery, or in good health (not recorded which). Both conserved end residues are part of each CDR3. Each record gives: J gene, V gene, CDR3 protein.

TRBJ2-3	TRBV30	CASLGRVGTDTQYF
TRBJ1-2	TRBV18	CASSPGAGSDYGYTF
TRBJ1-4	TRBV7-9	CASGSPWGGTNEKLFF
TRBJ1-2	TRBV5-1	CASSSATGEAMSYTF
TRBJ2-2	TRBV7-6	CASSLSRGDYTGELFF
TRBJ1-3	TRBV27	CASTVARQTRNTIYF
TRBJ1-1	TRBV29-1	CSSFWMQNTEAFF
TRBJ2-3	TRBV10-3	CAISAGQDTDTQYF
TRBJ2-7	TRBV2	CASREPYYEQYF
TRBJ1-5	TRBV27	CASSNRDPSNQPQHF
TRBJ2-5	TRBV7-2	CASSRDRGPQETQYF
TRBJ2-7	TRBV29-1	CSVEVRDYDTRDEQYF
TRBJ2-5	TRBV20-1	CSARQGGETQYF
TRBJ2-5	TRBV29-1	CSGAGDGETQYF
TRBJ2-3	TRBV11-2	CASTRGDPSTDTQYF
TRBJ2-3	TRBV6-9	CAGSYFFMDRVADTQYF
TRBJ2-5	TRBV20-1	CSARGWGETQYF
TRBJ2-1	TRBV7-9	CASSLGQGVYNEQFF